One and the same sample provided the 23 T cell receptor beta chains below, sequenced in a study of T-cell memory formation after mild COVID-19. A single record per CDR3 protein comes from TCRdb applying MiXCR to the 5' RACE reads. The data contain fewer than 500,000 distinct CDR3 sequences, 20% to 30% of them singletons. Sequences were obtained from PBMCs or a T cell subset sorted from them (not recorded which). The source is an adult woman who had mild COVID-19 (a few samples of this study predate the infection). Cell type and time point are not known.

In DNA form, the CDR3 reads TGTGCCAGCAGTAGCGGGAGGGCCGGGGTACCTGAGCAGTTCTTC. Translation gives CASSSGRAGVPEQFF. The chain carries TRBV9 and TRBJ2-1; TRBD2 agrees at 11 bases. Germline assignment: CDR1 SGDLS and CDR2 YYNGEE. After removal of 5 bases from V and 9 bases from J, the junction contained 10 bases not matched to a gene. The CDR3 is 15 amino acids.

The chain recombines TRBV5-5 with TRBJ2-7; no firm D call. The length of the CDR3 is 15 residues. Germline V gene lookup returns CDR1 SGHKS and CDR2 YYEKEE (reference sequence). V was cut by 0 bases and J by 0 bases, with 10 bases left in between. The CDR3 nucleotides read TGTGCCAGCAGCTTGGGCCCGGACGGCTCCTACGAGCAGTACTTC. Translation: CASSLGPDGSYEQYF.

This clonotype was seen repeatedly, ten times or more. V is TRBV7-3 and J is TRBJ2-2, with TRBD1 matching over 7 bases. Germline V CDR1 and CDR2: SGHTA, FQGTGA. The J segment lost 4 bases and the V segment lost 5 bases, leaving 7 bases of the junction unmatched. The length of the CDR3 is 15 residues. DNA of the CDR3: TGTGCCAGCAGCGCCCGACAGGGATTCACCGGGGAGCTGTTTTTT. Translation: CASSARQGFTGELFF.

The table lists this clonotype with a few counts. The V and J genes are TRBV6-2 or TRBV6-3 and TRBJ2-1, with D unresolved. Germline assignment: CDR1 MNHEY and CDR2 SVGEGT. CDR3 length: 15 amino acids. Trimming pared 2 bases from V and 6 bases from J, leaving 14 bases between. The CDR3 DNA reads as TGTGCCAGCAGTTACGATGGTTTCGTCTCCAATGAGCAGTTCTTC. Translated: CASSYDGFVSNEQFF.

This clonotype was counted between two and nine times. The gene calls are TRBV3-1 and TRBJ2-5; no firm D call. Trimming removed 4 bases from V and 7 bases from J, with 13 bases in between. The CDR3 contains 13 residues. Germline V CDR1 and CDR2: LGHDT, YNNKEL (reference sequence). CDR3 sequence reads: CASSRALGSTQYF. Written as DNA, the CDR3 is TGTGCCAGCAGCCGAGCGCTGGGGTCGACCCAGTACTTC.

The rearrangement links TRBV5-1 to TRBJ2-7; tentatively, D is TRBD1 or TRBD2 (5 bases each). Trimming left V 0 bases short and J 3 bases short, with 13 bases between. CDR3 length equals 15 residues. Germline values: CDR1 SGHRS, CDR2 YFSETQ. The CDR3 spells CASSLARGTLYEQYF. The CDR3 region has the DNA TGCGCCAGCAGCTTGGCCAGAGGGACCCTCTACGAGCAGTACTTC.

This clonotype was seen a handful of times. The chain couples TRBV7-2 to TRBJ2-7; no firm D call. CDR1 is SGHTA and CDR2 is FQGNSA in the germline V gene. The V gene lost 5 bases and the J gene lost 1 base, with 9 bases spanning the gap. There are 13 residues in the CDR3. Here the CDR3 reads CASSPPLSYEQYF. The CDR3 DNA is TGTGCCAGCAGCCCCCCCCTTTCCTACGAGCAGTACTTC.

CDR3 DNA: TGTGCCAGCAGTTACTCGAAACAGTGGTCAAGGGATGAGCAGTTCTTC. This translates into CASSYSKQWSRDEQFF. The chain recombines TRBV6-5 with TRBJ2-1; D not certain. This CDR3 comprises 16 residues. From germline, CDR1 is MNHEY and CDR2 SVGAGI. V was shortened by 0 bases and J by 8 bases, with 17 bases between the two germline ends.

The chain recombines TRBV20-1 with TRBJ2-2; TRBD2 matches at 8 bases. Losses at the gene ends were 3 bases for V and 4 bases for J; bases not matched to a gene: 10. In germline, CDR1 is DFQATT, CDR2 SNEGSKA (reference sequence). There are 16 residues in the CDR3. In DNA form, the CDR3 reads TGCAGTGCTAGGGGGAGCGGGAGAATCGGCACCGGGGAGCTGTTTTTT. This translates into CSARGSGRIGTGELFF.

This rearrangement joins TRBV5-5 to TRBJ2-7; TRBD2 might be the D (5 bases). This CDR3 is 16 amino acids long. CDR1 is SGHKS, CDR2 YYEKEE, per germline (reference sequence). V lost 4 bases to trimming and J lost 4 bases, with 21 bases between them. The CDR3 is CASSPGSPLAGYEQYF. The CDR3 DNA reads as TGTGCCAGCAGCCCCGGAAGTCCGCTAGCTGGGTACGAGCAGTACTTC.

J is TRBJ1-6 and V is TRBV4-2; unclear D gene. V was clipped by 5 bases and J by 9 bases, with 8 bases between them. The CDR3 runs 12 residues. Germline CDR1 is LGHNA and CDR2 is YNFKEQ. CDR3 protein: CASSREGSPLHF. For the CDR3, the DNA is TGTGCCAGCAGCAGGGAGGGTTCACCCCTCCACTTT.

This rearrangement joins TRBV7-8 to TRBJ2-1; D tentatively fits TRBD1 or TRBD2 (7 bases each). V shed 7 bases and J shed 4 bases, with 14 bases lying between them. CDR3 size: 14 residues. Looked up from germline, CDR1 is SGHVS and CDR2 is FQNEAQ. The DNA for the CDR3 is TGTGCCAGCAATCAGGGGGGAGGGTACAATGAGCAGTTCTTC. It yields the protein CASNQGGGYNEQFF.

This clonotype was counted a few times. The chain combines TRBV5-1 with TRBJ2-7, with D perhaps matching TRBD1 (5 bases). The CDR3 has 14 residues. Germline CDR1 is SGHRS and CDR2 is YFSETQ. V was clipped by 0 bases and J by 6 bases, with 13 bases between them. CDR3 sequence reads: CASSLELQDGEQYF. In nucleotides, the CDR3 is TGCGCCAGCAGCTTGGAATTACAGGACGGCGAGCAGTACTTC.

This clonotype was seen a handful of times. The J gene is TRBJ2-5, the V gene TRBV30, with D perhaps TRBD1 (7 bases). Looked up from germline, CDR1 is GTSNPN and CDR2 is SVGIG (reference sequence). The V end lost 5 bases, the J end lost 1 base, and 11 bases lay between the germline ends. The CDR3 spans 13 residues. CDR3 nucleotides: TGTGCCTGGTCCAGGGGGGCCCAAGAGACCCAGTACTTC. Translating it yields CAWSRGAQETQYF.

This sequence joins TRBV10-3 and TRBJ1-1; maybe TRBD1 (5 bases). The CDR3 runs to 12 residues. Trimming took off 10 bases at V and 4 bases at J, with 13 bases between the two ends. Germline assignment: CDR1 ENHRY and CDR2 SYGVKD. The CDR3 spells CATGRTGTEAFF. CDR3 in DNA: TGTGCCACGGGGCGGACGGGCACTGAAGCTTTCTTT.

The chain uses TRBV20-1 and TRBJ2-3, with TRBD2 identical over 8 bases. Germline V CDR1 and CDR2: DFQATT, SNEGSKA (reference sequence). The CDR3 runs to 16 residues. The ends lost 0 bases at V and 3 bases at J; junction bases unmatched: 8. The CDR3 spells CSARDGGRRWTDTQYF. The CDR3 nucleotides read TGCAGTGCTAGAGATGGCGGGAGGAGATGGACAGATACGCAGTATTTT.

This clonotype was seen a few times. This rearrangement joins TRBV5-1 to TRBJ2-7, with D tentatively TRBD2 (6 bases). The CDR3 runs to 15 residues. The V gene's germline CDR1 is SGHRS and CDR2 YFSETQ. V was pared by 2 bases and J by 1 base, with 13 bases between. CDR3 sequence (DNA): TGCGCCAGCAGCTTACACCGGGCGGGGTCCTACGAGCAGTACTTC. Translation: CASSLHRAGSYEQYF.

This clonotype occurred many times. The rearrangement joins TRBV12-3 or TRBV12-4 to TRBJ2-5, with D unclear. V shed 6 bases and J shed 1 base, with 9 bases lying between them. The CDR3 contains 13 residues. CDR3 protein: CASSLRVQETQYF. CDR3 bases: TGTGCCAGCAGCTTAAGGGTCCAAGAGACCCAGTACTTC.

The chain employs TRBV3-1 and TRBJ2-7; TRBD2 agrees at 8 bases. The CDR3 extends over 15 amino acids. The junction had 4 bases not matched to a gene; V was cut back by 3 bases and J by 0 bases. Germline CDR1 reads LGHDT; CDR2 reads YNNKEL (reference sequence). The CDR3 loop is CASSQLSGSSYEQYF. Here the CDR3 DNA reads TGTGCCAGCAGCCAGCTCAGCGGGAGCTCCTACGAGCAGTACTTC.

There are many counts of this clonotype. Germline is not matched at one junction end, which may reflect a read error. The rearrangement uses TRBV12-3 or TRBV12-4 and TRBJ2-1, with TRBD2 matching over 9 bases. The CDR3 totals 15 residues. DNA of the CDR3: TGTGCCAGCAGCTTAGCGGGAGCCTCCTACAATGAGCAGTTCTTC. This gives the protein CASSLAGASYNEQFF.

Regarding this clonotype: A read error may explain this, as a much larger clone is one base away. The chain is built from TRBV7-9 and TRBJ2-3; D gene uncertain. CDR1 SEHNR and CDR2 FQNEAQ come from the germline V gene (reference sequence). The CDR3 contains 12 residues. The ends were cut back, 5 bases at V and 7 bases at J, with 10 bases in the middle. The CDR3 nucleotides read TGTGCCAGCAGCAAGGGCAGGAATACGCAGTATTTT. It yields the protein CASSKGRNTQYF. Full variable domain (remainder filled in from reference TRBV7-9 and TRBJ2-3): DTGVSQNPRHKITKRGQNVTFRCDPISEHNRLYWYRQTLGQGPEFLTYFQNEAQLEKSRLLSDRFSAERPKGSFSTLEIQRTEQGDSAMYLCASSKGRNTQYFGPGTRLTVL.

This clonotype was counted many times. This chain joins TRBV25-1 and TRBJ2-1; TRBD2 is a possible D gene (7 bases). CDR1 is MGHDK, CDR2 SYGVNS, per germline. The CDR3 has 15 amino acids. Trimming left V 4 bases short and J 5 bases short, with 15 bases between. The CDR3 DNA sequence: TGTGCCAGCAGTGTACGGGGGGCCGAGAACAATGAGCAGTTCTTC. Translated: CASSVRGAENNEQFF. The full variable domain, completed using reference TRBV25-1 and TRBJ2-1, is EADIYQTPRYLVIGTGKKITLECSQTMGHDKMYWYQQDPGMELHLIHYSYGVNSTEKGDLSSESTVSRIRTEHFPLTLESARPSHTSQYLCASSVRGAENNEQFFGPGTRLTVL.

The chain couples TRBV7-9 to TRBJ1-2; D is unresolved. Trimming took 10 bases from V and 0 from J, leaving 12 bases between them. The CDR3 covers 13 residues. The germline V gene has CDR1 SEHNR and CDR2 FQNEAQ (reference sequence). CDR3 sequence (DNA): TGTGCCACTCTCGGCGGGGCTAACTATGGCTACACCTTC. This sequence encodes CATLGGANYGYTF. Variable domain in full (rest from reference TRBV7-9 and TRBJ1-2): DTGVSQNPRHKITKRGQNVTFRCDPISEHNRLYWYRQTLGQGPEFLTYFQNEAQLEKSRLLSDRFSAERPKGSFSTLEIQRTEQGDSAMYLCATLGGANYGYTFGSGTRLTVV.